This record covers a single TCR beta chain. Other DNA sequences in the sample encode the same CDR3. The data derive from a study of metastatic and nonmetastatic thyroid tumors. The CDR3 has 13 amino acids. The germline CDR1 and CDR2 sequences are DFQATT and SNEGSKA (reference sequence). The V end was cut by 0 bases, the J end by 3 bases, with 8 bases between. Among the patients, none had received any treatment before thyroid surgery. TCRdb re-clonotyped the PCR reads via MiXCR. The table records around 24,000 clones, around 20% of them present only once. The V call is TRBV20-1, the J call TRBJ1-1; unclear D gene. This TCR was recovered from a male donor with papillary thyroid cancer or a benign thyroid nodule (not recorded which). Some clones in this sample may be carry-over from other donors' samples. Sequencing was done on a sample of blood. CDR3 residues: CSARDRRDTEAFF. The CDR3 bases are TGCAGTGCTAGAGATCGGCGGGACACTGAAGCTTTCTTT.